This TCR beta chain was observed in a study of molecular identifiers for immune sequencing clone quantification. Whole-study context: Naive CD8 RNA (20,000 or 100,000 cells) was divided into five aliquots, with four sequenced.

Naive CD8 T cells, phenotype CD8+CD4-CCR7+CD45RA+, were sorted. CDR3 length equals 14 residues. With 1 base removed from V and 5 bases from J, the gap between germline ends came to 12 bases. Germline lookup yields CDR1 SGHDT and CDR2 YYEEEE. TCRdb re-called the PCR reads with MiXCR, one entry per CDR3 protein. The table lists nearly 650,000 distinct CDR3 sequences, roughly 25% of them singletons. The V and J genes are TRBV5-6 and TRBJ1-1, with D possibly being TRBD1 (5 bases). What was sequenced was naive CD8+ T cells from blood, with Jurkat cell RNA spiked in. Described subset: FACS-sorted CD8+CD4-CCR7+CD45RA+ naive T cells. The receptor was derived from a human donor in good health. Some libraries in this study had Jurkat cell RNA spiked in. The CDR3 sequence: CASSLRGMGTEAFF. For the CDR3, the DNA is TGTGCCAGCAGCTTGCGGGGCATGGGGACTGAAGCTTTCTTT.